This T cell receptor (beta chain) came from a study of blood T cell repertoires in COVID-19 (dated by TCRdb to the early 2020s). Some background on the complete study: The collaborator samples originated in the United States, Italy and Spain and spanned the acute and convalescent phases of COVID-19. The prospective study material was composed of cDNA or gDNA derived from T cells, B-cell-depleted T cells, or PBMCs. Nearly every sample came with metadata listing a de-identified subject ID, COVID-19 status, age in years and sex. The repertoires were released in a freely available public database intended as a resource for research on the immune response to SARS-CoV-2. Subjects who had been exposed to COVID-19, were actively infected with it, or had recovered from it provided the deeply sampled blood TCRbeta repertoires that made up the dataset. Where available, HLA class I and class II types were taken from metadata supplied by the sample provider and were not determined by assay-based typing. Samples came from the ongoing ImmuneRACE study (first 160 participants) plus 1,254 subjects from 6 global collaborators. The paper's findings and limits, for the study overall: Clinical and demographic metadata were provided uncurated, with the amount varying by source and participant.

TCRbeta CDR3 regions were amplified from genomic DNA using the immunoSEQ Assay, a bias-controlled multiplex PCR. Processing in the source paper ran as follows. The number of nucleated cells in each sample was estimated by amplification of reference gene primers within the assay. To quantify the absolute abundance of each unique TCRbeta CDR3 rearrangement, sequence reads were collapsed and filtered. For each sample, productive Simpson clonality was calculated as the square root of Simpson's diversity index over productive rearrangements. TCRdb re-hosts the immuneACCESS table, in-frame sequences only. Its copies lack some clones; in the studies checked, an unresolved V gene accounts for under half of them, and the cause for the rest is not known. V and J calls and clone size are copied from that table; D and trimming were computed from the DNA. Counted in this sample were roughly 200,000 clones; roughly 87% of them appeared once. The ten largest clones take up around 2.1% of the sample.

Participants in the prospective study were enrolled through a virtual design, were aged roughly 18 to 100 years, and lived in about two dozen United States geographic areas. In the prospective study, cohorts were assigned on the basis of participant-reported clinical history obtained from a screening survey and a study questionnaire. Recovered participants in ImmuneRACE Cohort 3 were defined as having two consecutive negative NP/OP PCR tests, clearance from a healthcare professional, or resolution of symptoms. Each participant in the prospective study had whole blood, serum and a nasopharyngeal or oropharyngeal swab collected by mobile phlebotomists. Over a roughly 2-month period, participants in the prospective study had the option of providing additional blood draws and questionnaires. Before DNA extraction, blood samples from the prospective study were shipped at room temperature or frozen.

As for this clone: Its antigen has not been determined. Per-base qualities were not stored, and no clone one base away is much larger.

Ends trimmed: V by 3 bases, J by 15 bases; bases unmatched to a gene: 8. Per the germline V gene, KGHSH is the CDR1 and LQKENI is the CDR2. The CDR3 contains 12 residues, cysteine and phenylalanine counted. Left in the record is the CDR3 DNA by itself, 36 bases read in frame from the first base. The clonotype comes from a woman younger than 45 who had recovered from COVID-19. Sequences were obtained from PBMCs or T cells enriched from blood (not recorded which). The chain is made from TRBV18 and TRBJ2-4; TRBD2 fits 7 bases in the junction. The DNA sequence is given as TGTGCCAGCTCACCTCCCGGGGGGAATTCGTACTTC. The encoded protein is CASSPPGGNSYF.